This T cell receptor (beta chain) was recovered during a study of identical twins. One entry per CDR3 protein results from TCRdb running MiXCR on the 5' RACE reads. The profile shows a few hundred thousand distinct CDR3 sequences, 9.6% of them singletons. This clonotype was counted many times. The antigen is unknown. Study-wide results and caveats: Researchers reported excess low generation probability among twin-shared out-of-frame alpha sequences. Where beta out-of-frame sequences were concerned, excess twin sharing was weaker.

The CDR3 spans 18 residues. Germline V gene data show CDR1 as DFQATT and CDR2 as SNEGSKA (reference sequence). V was pared by 2 bases and J by 0 bases, with 8 bases of the junction left unmatched. The sample was also linked to a second study, of yellow fever vaccine responses in identical twins.

The origin of this receptor is a woman younger than 35 in good health. The chain combines TRBV20-1 with TRBJ2-1; TRBD2 matches 12 bases. Input material: PBMCs. The DNA of the CDR3 is TGCAGTGCTAGACGGCTAGCGGGAGGGGTTGGCTCCTACAATGAGCAGTTCTTC. Amino acids: CSARRLAGGVGSYNEQFF.